A selection of T cell receptor beta chains follows, all from one sample in a study of regulatory T cells in long-lasting Graves disease. Via MiXCR, TCRdb re-called the multiplex PCR reads, giving one row per CDR3 protein. There are fewer than 550,000 distinct CDR3 sequences in the sample; 20% to 25% occur only once, and roughly 6.9% lies in the top ten. Material: peripheral blood mononuclear cells (PBMCs), obtained when the disease was refractory, from a patient treated with antithyroid drugs. The source is a female donor with Graves disease. The CDR3 runs from the conserved cysteine through the conserved F or W. A D gene is named only where the DNA matches it firmly. The size field is filled for only some rows; it gives once, few, many or a size class.

D gene: TRBD2
J gene: TRBJ2-7
clone size: -
V gene: TRBV5-1
CDR3 DNA: TGCGCCAGCAGCTTGACGCGGGGGGGCGACGAGCAGTACTTC
CDR3 protein: CASSLTRGGDEQYF

D gene: TRBD2
J gene: TRBJ2-7
clone size: many
V gene: TRBV6-1
CDR3 DNA: TGTGCCAGCAGTACTAGCGGGAGCTACGAGCAGTACTTC
CDR3 protein: CASSTSGSYEQYF

D gene: -
J gene: TRBJ1-2
clone size: -
V gene: TRBV4-3
CDR3 DNA: TGCGCCAGCAGCCAAGATTTACCGGCTTCCTATGGCTACACCTTC
CDR3 protein: CASSQDLPASYGYTF

D gene: -
J gene: TRBJ1-1
clone size: few
V gene: TRBV6-1
CDR3 DNA: TGTGCCAGCACCCAAGGGTTAGGATTTGAAGCTTCCTTT
CDR3 protein: CASTQGLGFEASF

D gene: TRBD1
J gene: TRBJ2-5
clone size: many
V gene: TRBV12-3/TRBV12-4
CDR3 DNA: TGTGCCAGCAGCGCCCGGGACAGTCAAGAGACCCAGTACTTC
CDR3 protein: CASSARDSQETQYF

D gene: -
J gene: TRBJ2-4
clone size: -
V gene: TRBV29-1
CDR3 DNA: TGCAGCGTTTTGGATACAGGGGCCAAAAACATTCAGTACTTC
CDR3 protein: CSVLDTGAKNIQYF

D gene: -
J gene: TRBJ2-2
clone size: -
V gene: TRBV5-1
CDR3 DNA: TGCGCCAGCAGCTTGTGGCAGAACACCGGGGAGCTGTTTTTT
CDR3 protein: CASSLWQNTGELFF

D gene: -
J gene: TRBJ2-5
clone size: few
V gene: TRBV7-9
CDR3 DNA: TGTGCCAGCAGCTACCCGCGGAGGGAAGAGACCCAGTACTTC
CDR3 protein: CASSYPRREETQYF

D gene: -
J gene: TRBJ1-1
clone size: -
V gene: TRBV29-1
CDR3 DNA: TGCAGCTCAGTCGGGAGGAGGCCGAACACTGAAGCTTTCTTT
CDR3 protein: CSSVGRRPNTEAFF

D gene: -
J gene: TRBJ2-7
clone size: many
V gene: TRBV11-2
CDR3 DNA: TGTGCCAGCAGCCCGTTCAGGGCCGACTACGAGCAGTACTTC
CDR3 protein: CASSPFRADYEQYF

D gene: -
J gene: TRBJ1-5
clone size: once
V gene: TRBV28
CDR3 DNA: TGTGCCAGCAGCCAATTGACAGGAAATAATCAGCCCCAGCATTTT
CDR3 protein: CASSQLTGNNQPQHF

D gene: TRBD2
J gene: TRBJ2-7
clone size: -
V gene: TRBV5-1
CDR3 DNA: TGCGCCAGCTCTACACTTACTAGCGGTACTACCTACGAGCAGTACTTC
CDR3 protein: CASSTLTSGTTYEQYF

D gene: -
J gene: TRBJ2-5
clone size: many
V gene: TRBV3-1
CDR3 DNA: TGTGCCAGCAGCCAGGGCCCCCGGGGAGAGACCCAGTACTTC
CDR3 protein: CASSQGPRGETQYF

D gene: -
J gene: TRBJ1-5
clone size: few
V gene: TRBV6-1
CDR3 DNA: TGTGCCAGCCGTCAAGGGTTTGGTCAGCCCCAGCATTTT
CDR3 protein: CASRQGFGQPQHF

D gene: -
J gene: TRBJ2-7
clone size: many
V gene: TRBV2
CDR3 DNA: TGTGCCAGCAGGCGAGATGGCTCCTACGAGCAGTACTTC
CDR3 protein: CASRRDGSYEQYF

D gene: -
J gene: TRBJ1-2
clone size: few
V gene: TRBV14
CDR3 DNA: TGTGCCAGCAGCGAGTTGACTAACTATGGCTACACCTTC
CDR3 protein: CASSELTNYGYTF

D gene: -
J gene: TRBJ2-7
clone size: -
V gene: TRBV13
CDR3 DNA: TGTGCCAGCAGCTTGAGGGGGACCCTCTCCTACGAGCAGTACTTC
CDR3 protein: CASSLRGTLSYEQYF

D gene: -
J gene: TRBJ2-5
clone size: -
V gene: TRBV29-1
CDR3 DNA: TGCAGCGTCGGAGGGGGGGTCCAAGAGACCCAGTACTTC
CDR3 protein: CSVGGGVQETQYF

D gene: TRBD1
J gene: TRBJ2-7
clone size: many
V gene: TRBV7-2
CDR3 DNA: TGTGCCAGCAGGTCCCCGGGACAGGGGGCGGGGGAGCAGTACTTC
CDR3 protein: CASRSPGQGAGEQYF

D gene: TRBD2
J gene: TRBJ2-7
clone size: few
V gene: TRBV20-1
CDR3 DNA: TGCAGTGCTAGAGCGGGGGGGGGGGACTACGAGCAGTACTTC
CDR3 protein: CSARAGGGDYEQYF

D gene: -
J gene: TRBJ2-6
clone size: few
V gene: TRBV27
CDR3 DNA: TGTGCCAGCAGTTTAATACAGCCCTCTGGGGCCAACGTCCTGACTTTC
CDR3 protein: CASSLIQPSGANVLTF

D gene: -
J gene: TRBJ2-7
clone size: many
V gene: TRBV7-9
CDR3 DNA: TGTGCCAGCAGCTTAGCAACAGGGGAGCAGTACTTC
CDR3 protein: CASSLATGEQYF

D gene: -
J gene: TRBJ2-2
clone size: many
V gene: TRBV12-3/TRBV12-4
CDR3 DNA: TGTGCCAGCAGTTTATCTACCACCGGGGAGCTGTTTTTT
CDR3 protein: CASSLSTTGELFF

D gene: -
J gene: TRBJ1-5
clone size: -
V gene: TRBV20-1
CDR3 DNA: TGCAGTGCCACCAAGGGGGGTAGCAATCAGCCCCAGCATTTT
CDR3 protein: CSATKGGSNQPQHF

D gene: -
J gene: TRBJ1-4
clone size: -
V gene: TRBV20-1
CDR3 DNA: TGCAGTGCTAGAGATCCCAGGTTCGGTGAAAAACTGTTTTTT
CDR3 protein: CSARDPRFGEKLFF

D gene: -
J gene: TRBJ2-7
clone size: -
V gene: TRBV6-2/TRBV6-3
CDR3 DNA: TGTGCCAGCGGAGCGGGTCGGATGTCCGAGCAGTACTTC
CDR3 protein: CASGAGRMSEQYF

D gene: TRBD1
J gene: TRBJ2-1
clone size: -
V gene: TRBV9
CDR3 DNA: TGTGCCAGCAGCCCATCCCCTGGGACAGGAAACAATGAGCAGTTCTTC
CDR3 protein: CASSPSPGTGNNEQFF

D gene: TRBD1
J gene: TRBJ2-4
clone size: few
V gene: TRBV6-2/TRBV6-3
CDR3 DNA: TGTGCCAGCAGTAGGGACAGGGGGCCCCAAAACATTCAGTACTTC
CDR3 protein: CASSRDRGPQNIQYF

D gene: -
J gene: TRBJ2-7
clone size: few
V gene: TRBV19
CDR3 DNA: TGTGCCAGTAGTAAAACAGGTACTACCTACGAGCAGTACTTC
CDR3 protein: CASSKTGTTYEQYF

D gene: -
J gene: TRBJ1-1
clone size: -
V gene: TRBV9
CDR3 DNA: TGTGCCAGCAGCGTAGAACCAAACACTGAAGCTTTCTTT
CDR3 protein: CASSVEPNTEAFF

D gene: TRBD2
J gene: TRBJ2-2
clone size: few
V gene: TRBV24-1
CDR3 DNA: TGTGCCACCAGTGACCCCCCTAGCGGAGACCCGAACACCGGGGAGCTGTTTTTT
CDR3 protein: CATSDPPSGDPNTGELFF

D gene: TRBD1
J gene: TRBJ2-7
clone size: once
V gene: TRBV27
CDR3 DNA: TGTGCCAGCCAAGGGACGGGACAGGCCTACGAGCAGTACTTC
CDR3 protein: CASQGTGQAYEQYF